This TCR beta chain was sequenced during a study of OX40 agonist ivuxolimab in advanced cancers. Background on the study: The study gave patients intravenous ivuxolimab at 0.01 to 10 mg/kg every 2 weeks.

Collection of blood occurred at baseline, at cycle 4 day 1, and at cycle 7 day 1. Using immunoSEQ multiplex PCR, the repertoire was profiled, and TCRdb retains in-frame clones only, with some absent. The sample includes tens of thousands of clones, around 90% of them seen just once. This sequence originates from an adult with an advanced solid tumor such as melanoma, head and neck, liver or kidney cancer. The sequenced sample was CD4+ or CD8+ T cells sorted from blood, obtained in a trial of the OX40 agonist ivuxolimab.

CDR3 sequence (DNA): TGTGCCAGCAGTTTATACGGGATTAATGGCTACACCTTC. Its protein is CASSLYGINGYTF. This sequence joins TRBV27 and TRBJ1-2; the D is unclear. CDR3 length equals 13 residues. Germline V gene lookup returns CDR1 MNHEY and CDR2 SMNVEV (reference sequence). V shed 1 base and J shed 6 bases, with 9 bases lying between them.